These 5 T cell receptor beta chains share one sample of origin, sequenced in a study of a mutant IDH1 vaccine in newly diagnosed glioma. The data were produced by immunoSEQ multiplex PCR, yet TCRdb's version contains in-frame clones alone and is incomplete. This table has around 94,000 clones, approximately 89% appearing once. The time point is: week 47, end of study. In the vaccine, a single dose held 300 ug of the mutant IDH1 20-mer peptide, along with topical imiquimod. These TCRs are of unknown antigen specificity. This sample comprised PBMCs, obtained from a glioma patient whose treatment included an IDH1 peptide vaccine. All receptors derive from a woman aged 50 to 60 with glioma.

The rearrangement uses TRBV14 and TRBJ2-4, with D perhaps matching TRBD2 (6 bases). This CDR3 has 16 residues. V was clipped by 1 base and J by 7 bases, with 17 bases between them. CDR1 SGHDN and CDR2 FVKESK come from the germline V gene. The CDR3 loop is CASSQGWRGRGNIQYF. The CDR3 DNA reads TGTGCCAGCAGCCAAGGATGGCGGGGCCGGGGGAACATTCAGTACTTC. Using reference TRBV14 and TRBJ2-4 for the parts outside the CDR3, the full variable domain is EAGVTQFPSHSVIEKGQTVTLRCDPISGHDNLYWYRRVMGKEIKFLLHFVKESKQDESGMPNNRFLAERTGGTYSTLKVQPAELEDSGVYFCASSQGWRGRGNIQYFGAGTRLSVL.

The table lists this clone with a count of one. The chain is built from TRBV6-1 and TRBJ2-5, with D uncertain. CDR1 is MNHNS, CDR2 SASEGT, per germline. This CDR3 spans 13 amino acids. V was pared by 5 bases and J by 0 bases, with 7 bases between. The CDR3 reads CASSPMYQETQYF. The CDR3 region has the DNA TGTGCCAGCAGTCCCATGTACCAAGAGACCCAGTACTTC.

This clone was recorded once. The chain is built from TRBV10-1 and TRBJ1-1; no clear D. The CDR3 contains 13 residues. Looked up from germline, CDR1 is WNHNN and CDR2 is SYGVQD (reference sequence). V was cut by 3 bases and J by 1 base, with 6 bases left in between. This CDR3 is CASSENWNTEAFF. CDR3 DNA: TGCGCCAGCAGTGAAAACTGGAACACTGAAGCTTTCTTT.

The chain joins TRBV5-1 to TRBJ1-4; D ambiguous. Germline V lookup: CDR1 SGHRS, CDR2 YFSETQ. V gave up 3 bases and J gave up 3 bases, with 15 bases separating them. CDR3 size: 16 residues. This CDR3 reads CASSSRLQRANEKLFF. CDR3 nucleotides: TGCGCCAGCAGCTCCCGACTCCAAAGGGCTAATGAAAAACTGTTTTTT. The complete variable domain, with remaining parts taken from reference TRBV5-1 and TRBJ1-4, reads KAGVTQTPRYLIKTRGQQVTLSCSPISGHRSVSWYQQTPGQGLQFLFEYFSETQRNKGNFPGRFSGRQFSNSRSEMNVSTLELGDSALYLCASSSRLQRANEKLFFGSGTQLSVL.

This chain links TRBV6-4 with TRBJ1-5; 9 nucleotides align to TRBD1. Trimming removed 3 bases from V and 7 bases from J; junction bases left unmatched: 4. Germline V gives CDR1 MRHNA, CDR2 SNTAGT. This CDR3 has 14 amino acids. The CDR3 DNA is TGTGCCAGCAGTGAGGACAGGGGCTTGCAGCCCCAGCATTTT. This codes for CASSEDRGLQPQHF.